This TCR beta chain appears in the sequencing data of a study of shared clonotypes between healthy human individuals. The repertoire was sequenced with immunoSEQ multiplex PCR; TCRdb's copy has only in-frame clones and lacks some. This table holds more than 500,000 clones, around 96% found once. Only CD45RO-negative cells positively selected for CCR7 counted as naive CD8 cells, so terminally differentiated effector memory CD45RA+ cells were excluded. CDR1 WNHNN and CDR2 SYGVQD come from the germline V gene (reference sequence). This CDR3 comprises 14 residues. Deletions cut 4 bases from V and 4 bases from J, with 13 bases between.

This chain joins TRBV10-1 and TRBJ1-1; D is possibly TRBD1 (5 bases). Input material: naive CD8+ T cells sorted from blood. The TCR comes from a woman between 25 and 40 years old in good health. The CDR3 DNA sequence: TGCGCCAGCAGTGTTCGGGGGGGAAGCACTGAAGCTTTCTTT. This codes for CASSVRGGSTEAFF.